The next 30 T cell receptor beta chains were all read from a single sample in a study of OX40 agonist ivuxolimab in advanced cancers. Clones were sequenced by immunoSEQ multiplex PCR, and TCRdb holds only the in-frame ones, with some missing. This table has fewer than 25,000 clones, about 86% appearing once. The sample in question was CD4+ or CD8+ T cells sorted from blood, obtained in a trial of the OX40 agonist ivuxolimab. The receptor set was obtained from an adult with an advanced solid tumor such as melanoma, head and neck, liver or kidney cancer.

V is TRBV4-1 and J is TRBJ2-1; D tentatively fits TRBD1 or TRBD2 (8 bases each). V was shortened by 8 bases and J by 0 bases, with 20 bases between the two germline ends. Looked up from germline, CDR1 is MGHRA and CDR2 is YSYEKL. CDR3 size: 17 residues. CDR3: CASDRGAGASSYNEQFF. DNA for the CDR3: TGCGCCAGCGACAGGGGAGCGGGGGCCAGCTCCTACAATGAGCAGTTCTTC.

The chain links TRBV29-1 to TRBJ2-7; D call uncertain. This CDR3 comprises 13 residues. V was cut by 1 base and J by 0 bases, with 7 bases left in between. Germline V gene lookup returns CDR1 SQVTM and CDR2 ANQGSEA. CDR3 region: CSVEVSISYEQYF. CDR3 nucleotides: TGCAGCGTTGAAGTCAGTATCTCCTACGAGCAGTACTTC.

This clone has just one count. The V gene is TRBV10-3, the J gene TRBJ1-5; tentatively, D is TRBD1 (5 bases). Trimming pared 2 bases from V and 6 bases from J, leaving 11 bases between. The germline V gene has CDR1 ENHRY and CDR2 SYGVKD. The CDR3 is made up of 14 amino acids. As DNA, the CDR3 is TGTGCCATCAGTGAGATGGGGCAAACTCAGCCCCAGCATTTT. It yields the protein CAISEMGQTQPQHF.

The chain recombines TRBV7-8 with TRBJ2-7; TRBD1 might be the D (6 bases). Germline CDR1 reads SGHVS; CDR2 reads FQNEAQ. Trimming removed 10 bases from V and 3 bases from J, with 10 bases in between. The CDR3 runs to 11 residues. The CDR3 reads CATQGSYEQYF. CDR3 coding DNA: TGTGCCACACAGGGAAGCTACGAGCAGTACTTC.

This chain joins TRBV7-9 and TRBJ2-3; 7 bases are a match to TRBD1. With 0 bases clipped from V and 3 bases from J, the junction kept 12 bases outside the gene matches. The CDR3 runs 18 residues. The germline V gene encodes CDR1 SEHNR and CDR2 FQNEAQ (reference sequence). The CDR3: CASSLAPQGVAPTDTQYF. CDR3 nucleotide sequence: TGTGCCAGCAGCTTAGCCCCGCAGGGGGTTGCGCCAACAGATACGCAGTATTTT.

The CDR3 sequence is CASSDPDTSTDTQYF. The CDR3 region has the DNA TGTGCCAGCAGTGACCCGGATACTAGCACAGATACGCAGTATTTT. The J gene is TRBJ2-3, the V gene TRBV2, with no clear D. Germline loops: CDR1 SNHLY, CDR2 FYNNEI. The CDR3 sequence is 15 residues long. Trimming stripped 3 bases from V and 0 bases from J, with 10 bases between.

The chain joins TRBV7-9 to TRBJ2-1, with a tentative D call TRBD2 (7 bases). CDR3 length equals 16 residues. Germline CDR1 and CDR2: SEHNR and FQNEAQ (reference sequence). V lost 5 bases and J lost 0, with 14 bases in between. CDR3 sequence (DNA): TGTGCCAGCAGCGAACGCGGGGGCCACTCCTACAATGAGCAGTTCTTC. It yields the protein CASSERGGHSYNEQFF.

This rearrangement joins TRBV5-1 to TRBJ2-2; D gene ambiguous. Germline assignment: CDR1 SGHRS and CDR2 YFSETQ. The CDR3 sequence is 16 residues long. Trimming took off 6 bases at V and 7 bases at J, with 22 bases between the two ends. CDR3 in amino acids: CASKGNPGLSHGELFF. The CDR3 DNA reads TGCGCCAGCAAGGGAAATCCGGGCCTTTCACACGGGGAGCTGTTTTTT. Full variable domain (rest looked up from reference TRBV5-1 and TRBJ2-2): KAGVTQTPRYLIKTRGQQVTLSCSPISGHRSVSWYQQTPGQGLQFLFEYFSETQRNKGNFPGRFSGRQFSNSRSEMNVSTLELGDSALYLCASKGNPGLSHGELFFGEGSRLTVL.

V is TRBV5-5 and J is TRBJ2-7; D possibly matches TRBD1 or TRBD2 (5 bases each). The CDR3 length is 16 residues. Trimming removed 8 bases at V and 0 bases at J, with 21 bases between. Germline V gene data show CDR1 as SGHKS and CDR2 as YYEKEE (reference sequence). The CDR3 loop reads CASFGTGYPISYEQYF. The CDR3, as DNA: TGTGCCAGTTTCGGGACGGGGTACCCCATCTCCTACGAGCAGTACTTC.

This chain links TRBV28 with TRBJ2-1; the D call may be TRBD1 or TRBD2 (6 bases each). The ends were cut back, 1 base at V and 3 bases at J, with 22 bases in the middle. Looked up from germline, CDR1 is MDHEN and CDR2 is SYDVKM. There are 19 residues in the CDR3. In nucleotides, the CDR3 is TGTGCCAGCAGTTTATCGGACAGCATACGGGAGTCTTACTACAATGAGCAGTTCTTC. Translating gives CASSLSDSIRESYYNEQFF.

The chain recombines TRBV5-5 with TRBJ2-5; D is possibly TRBD2 (6 bases). V was clipped by 1 base and J by 1 base, with 8 bases between them. The CDR3 has 14 residues. Germline values: CDR1 SGHKS, CDR2 YYEKEE (reference sequence). CDR3 sequence (DNA): TGTGCCAGCAGCTTGATGGGACTCCAAGAGACCCAGTACTTC. This sequence encodes CASSLMGLQETQYF.

The V call is TRBV15, the J call TRBJ2-7, with a weak D call TRBD1 (6 bases). Germline assignment: CDR1 LNHNV and CDR2 YYDKDF (reference sequence). Trimming stripped 0 bases from V and 1 base from J, with 13 bases between. The CDR3 is made up of 16 amino acids. The CDR3 coding sequence is TGTGCCACCAGCAGAGATCTTTTGACAGGATCCTACGAGCAGTACTTC. This sequence encodes CATSRDLLTGSYEQYF.

J is TRBJ2-7 and V is TRBV27; the match to TRBD1 covers 7 bases. This CDR3 is 14 amino acids long. Germline CDR1 reads MNHEY; CDR2 reads SMNVEV (reference sequence). Trimming removed 6 bases from V and 2 bases from J; junction bases left unmatched: 7. The CDR3 spells CASSPGTATYEQYF. For the CDR3, the DNA is TGTGCCAGCAGCCCCGGGACAGCCACCTACGAGCAGTACTTC.

In the case of this clone: The same CDR3 also results from other DNA sequences found in this sample. The genes are TRBV2 and TRBJ1-1; the D gene is possibly TRBD1 (5 bases). The CDR3 is made up of 14 amino acids. V lost 2 bases and J lost 1, with 8 bases in between. In germline, CDR1 is SNHLY, CDR2 FYNNEI. CDR3 sequence (DNA): TGTGCCAGCAGTGAATCAGGGACGAACACTGAAGCTTTCTTT. It encodes CASSESGTNTEAFF.

The V gene is TRBV28, the J gene TRBJ2-3; D gene unclear. The CDR3 contains 14 residues. Germline values: CDR1 MDHEN, CDR2 SYDVKM. V was trimmed by 6 bases and J by 2 bases, leaving 12 bases between them. CDR3 in DNA: TGTGCCAGCAGAGGTACAGCCTACACAGATACGCAGTATTTT. Encoded protein: CASRGTAYTDTQYF.

This chain links TRBV25-1 with TRBJ2-7; D ambiguous. Germline V gene data show CDR1 as MGHDK and CDR2 as SYGVNS. Trimming shortened V by 1 base and J by 4 bases, and 5 bases separated the two germline ends. This CDR3 contains 12 residues. CDR3 residues: CASSEWGYEQYF. CDR3 coding DNA: TGTGCCAGCAGTGAATGGGGATACGAGCAGTACTTC.

This rearrangement joins TRBV5-1 to TRBJ2-7; D is perhaps TRBD1 (6 bases). The CDR3 runs to 12 residues. V lost 4 bases, J lost 5 bases, and 10 bases lay in between. Germline CDR1 is SGHRS and CDR2 is YFSETQ. CDR3 DNA: TGCGCCAGCAGCCCCAGGGGTGACGAGCAGTACTTC. Translated, it gives CASSPRGDEQYF.

This chain joins TRBV5-5 and TRBJ2-7; D unclear. The V gene's germline CDR1 is SGHKS and CDR2 YYEKEE (reference sequence). V shed 1 base and J shed 0 bases, with 8 bases lying between them. The CDR3 has 14 amino acids. CDR3 residues: CASSLFQASYEQYF. CDR3 bases: TGTGCCAGCAGCTTGTTCCAGGCCTCCTACGAGCAGTACTTC.

The chain couples TRBV4-2 to TRBJ2-1; 8 nucleotides align to TRBD2. The CDR3 loop spans 14 amino acids. Germline values: CDR1 LGHNA, CDR2 YNFKEQ. V was clipped by 3 bases and J by 6 bases; unmatched bases: 4. CDR3 coding DNA: TGTGCCAGCAGCCATGGACTAGCCCTCAATGAGCAGTTCTTC. Protein: CASSHGLALNEQFF.

The sample holds one count of this clone. The chain employs TRBV27 and TRBJ2-7; D call uncertain. There are 13 residues in the CDR3. Trimming took 3 bases from V and 1 from J, leaving 7 bases between them. Germline values: CDR1 MNHEY, CDR2 SMNVEV (reference sequence). The CDR3 reads CASSLDRSYEQYF. The CDR3 DNA reads TGTGCCAGCAGTTTGGATCGTTCCTACGAGCAGTACTTC.

The chain has TRBV15 and TRBJ2-3; D is possibly TRBD1 or TRBD2 (5 bases each). There are 15 residues in the CDR3. Germline CDR1 is LNHNV and CDR2 is YYDKDF (reference sequence). V lost 1 base, J lost 3 bases, and 11 bases lay in between. The CDR3 sequence is CATSRVGDATDTQYF. In nucleotides, the CDR3 is TGTGCCACCAGCAGAGTGGGGGACGCAACAGATACGCAGTATTTT.

The chain combines TRBV7-3 with TRBJ2-3, with 7 nucleotides matching TRBD2. The CDR3 spans 15 residues. V lost 5 bases to trimming and J lost 1 base; unmatched junction nucleotides: 6. Germline CDR1 and CDR2: SGHTA and FQGTGA. Written as DNA, the CDR3 is TGTGCCAGCAGCCCCGATCGGGGGGGCACAGATACGCAGTATTTT. Protein sequence: CASSPDRGGTDTQYF.

This clone is medium-sized by share. The gene calls are TRBV19 and TRBJ1-5; TRBD1 might be the D (6 bases). The CDR3 runs 13 residues. V lost 11 bases, J lost 5 bases, and 16 bases lay in between. CDR1 is LNHDA, CDR2 SQIVND, per germline (reference sequence). Here the CDR3 reads CAASRGGHQPQHF. DNA of the CDR3: TGTGCCGCATCGCGGGGGGGGCATCAGCCCCAGCATTTT.

The chain employs TRBV19 and TRBJ2-4; D is unclear. Looked up from germline, CDR1 is LNHDA and CDR2 is SQIVND (reference sequence). The length of the CDR3 is 14 residues. V dropped 10 bases and J dropped 0 bases, with 13 bases sitting between them. CDR3 loop: CATDVDLAKNIQYF. CDR3 sequence (DNA): TGTGCCACCGACGTGGATCTAGCCAAAAACATTCAGTACTTC.

The rearrangement joins TRBV9 to TRBJ1-5; TRBD1 might be the D (5 bases). Germline loops: CDR1 SGDLS, CDR2 YYNGEE. The CDR3 is 15 amino acids. V dropped 0 bases and J dropped 7 bases, with 14 bases sitting between them. CDR3 loop: CASSVGFRAGQPQHF. CDR3 bases: TGTGCCAGCAGCGTAGGATTCAGGGCTGGACAGCCCCAGCATTTT.

The genes are TRBV10-1 and TRBJ2-5; D is undetermined. The tail of the sequence fits TRBJ2-7 better, so the J call may be wrong. CDR1 WNHNN and CDR2 SYGVQD come from the germline V gene (reference sequence). CDR3 length: 14 residues. The CDR3 sequence is CASSVLPGSYEQYF. The CDR3 nucleotides are TGCGCCAGCAGTGTTCTACCGGGCTCCTACGAGCAGTACTTC.

In the case of this clone: The same CDR3 is also encoded by other DNA sequences in this sample. The V call is TRBV27, the J call TRBJ2-1; D not resolved. This CDR3 has 13 amino acids. The V end was cut by 0 bases, the J end by 3 bases, with 3 bases between. Per germline, CDR1 MNHEY and CDR2 SMNVEV (reference sequence). CDR3 sequence: CASSLSSYNEQFF. The CDR3 DNA is TGTGCCAGCAGTTTATCTAGCTACAATGAGCAGTTCTTC.

The chain links TRBV10-3 to TRBJ2-7; 7 bases map to TRBD2. Germline V gives CDR1 ENHRY, CDR2 SYGVKD. The J segment lost 2 bases and the V segment lost 4 bases, leaving 2 bases of the junction unmatched. The CDR3 contains 13 residues. Here the CDR3 DNA reads TGTGCCATCAGTGTTGGGGGGGCCTACGAGCAGTACTTC. Encoded protein: CAISVGGAYEQYF.

The rearrangement links TRBV27 to TRBJ2-1; possibly TRBD1 for D (5 bases). There are 13 residues in the CDR3. Germline assignment: CDR1 MNHEY and CDR2 SMNVEV (reference sequence). Trimming cost V 5 bases and J 3 bases, with 8 bases left between them. The CDR3 region has the DNA TGTGCCAGCAGTCTCGACAGCTACAATGAGCAGTTCTTC. Protein sequence: CASSLDSYNEQFF.

The V call is TRBV15, the J call TRBJ2-5; D gene ambiguous. The CDR3 totals 13 residues. Looked up from germline, CDR1 is LNHNV and CDR2 is YYDKDF (reference sequence). V lost 0 bases and J 3 bases, leaving 5 bases between the germline ends. For the CDR3, the DNA is TGTGCCACCAGCAGAGATGATGAAGAGACCCAGTACTTC. Its protein is CATSRDDEETQYF.